This TCR beta chain was recovered during a study of blood T cell repertoires in COVID-19. The overall study: From the United States, Italy and Spain came samples of acute and convalescent COVID-19. PBMCs, B-cell-depleted T cells, or T cells were the source of the cDNA or gDNA that made up the material.

V gave up 1 base and J gave up 1 base; unmatched junction bases: 4. This CDR3 is 16 amino acids long. The germline CDR1 and CDR2 sequences are SGHRS and YFSETQ. Assay used: immunoSEQ multiplex PCR; TCRdb lists only in-frame clones, some missing. The data hold 180,000 or so clones, with 85% to 90% observed a single time. This sequence was found in a woman of 80 years or more in a cohort sampled during active or convalescent COVID-19. The gene calls are TRBV5-1 and TRBJ2-5; 10 bases map to TRBD2. Material: peripheral blood. The DNA for the CDR3 is TGCGCCAGCAGCTTGTCACTAGCGGGGCTCCAAGAGACCCAGTACTTC. Its protein product is CASSLSLAGLQETQYF.